Here is one T cell receptor (beta chain) with its context. As yet, its antigen is unknown. The record originates from a study of shared clonotypes between healthy human individuals. Points from the study as a whole: When naive CD4 clonotypes were compared across a few donors, around 5% were shared.

Per germline, CDR1 MNHNS and CDR2 SASEGT. The CDR3 runs 14 residues. V shed 1 base and J shed 8 bases, with 11 bases lying between them. Repertoires were generated with immunoSEQ multiplex PCR, while TCRdb's copy carries only in-frame clones and drops some. This sample has just over 2,000,000 clones, with over 85% found just once. Sequenced material: naive CD4+ T cells sorted from blood. Subset of the sample: CD45RA+ positively selected. The chain employs TRBV6-1 and TRBJ2-2; tentative D call: TRBD2 (5 bases). The sequence derives from a man aged 18 to 35 in good health. CDR3 bases: TGTGCCAGCAGTGAAGGACTACAACCGGGGGAGCTGTTTTTT. Translating it yields CASSEGLQPGELFF.